This is a list of T cell receptor beta chains from one sample in a study of OX40 agonist ivuxolimab in advanced cancers. The data were produced by immunoSEQ multiplex PCR, yet TCRdb's version contains in-frame clones alone and is incomplete. The sample includes some 71,000 clones, 84% of them seen just once. The material was CD4+ or CD8+ T cells sorted from blood, obtained in a trial of the OX40 agonist ivuxolimab. The receptors here all came from an adult with an advanced solid tumor such as melanoma, head and neck, liver or kidney cancer. CDR3s include the opening cysteine and the closing phenylalanine or tryptophan. The D gene is left open where the match is weak. Rows give clone size only sometimes, using once, few, many, or a class for an expanded clone.

d_gene | abundance | j_gene | v_gene | CDR3aa | CDR3nt
NA | NA | TRBJ2-3 | TRBV27 | CASRRLSSTDTQYF | TGTGCCAGCAGAAGACTCTCTAGCACAGATACGCAGTATTTT
TRBD2 | NA | TRBJ2-2 | TRBV10-3 | CAISVASGAGELFF | TGTGCCATCAGTGTGGCTAGCGGGGCCGGGGAGCTGTTTTTT
NA | NA | TRBJ2-1 | TRBV5-4 | CASSFGGRSYNEQFF | TGTGCCAGCAGCTTCGGCGGGCGGTCCTACAATGAGCAGTTCTTC
NA | NA | TRBJ1-5 | TRBV30 | CAWSSPWGEGQPQHF | TGTGCCTGGAGTTCCCCCTGGGGGGAAGGGCAGCCCCAGCATTTT
NA | NA | TRBJ2-7 | TRBV5-8 | CASRARLTSYGQYF | TGTGCCAGCAGGGCGAGGCTCACCTCCTACGGGCAGTACTTC
TRBD1 | NA | TRBJ1-2 | TRBV5-1 | CASRDTGADYGYTF | TGCGCCAGCAGGGATACAGGGGCTGACTATGGCTACACCTTC
NA | NA | TRBJ1-2 | TRBV4-3 | CASSQDYRLHYGYTF | TGCGCCAGCAGCCAAGATTACAGGCTTCACTATGGCTACACCTTC
NA | NA | TRBJ2-7 | TRBV6-5 | CASSYAPGKSYEQYF | TGTGCCAGCAGTTACGCCCCCGGGAAATCCTACGAGCAGTACTTC
NA | NA | TRBJ2-7 | TRBV28 | CASSLLRPARTAYEQYF | TGTGCCAGCAGTTTGTTGCGGCCCGCCCGCACAGCCTACGAGCAGTACTTC
NA | NA | TRBJ2-7 | TRBV30 | CAWSALSHYEQYF | TGTGCCTGGAGTGCCCTTAGCCACTACGAGCAGTACTTC
NA | few | TRBJ1-4 | TRBV21-1 | CASSKRAGEGEKLFF | TGTGCCAGCAGCAAACGGGCAGGGGAGGGTGAAAAACTGTTTTTT
NA | NA | TRBJ2-1 | TRBV2 | CASKPDSYNEQFF | TGTGCCAGCAAGCCCGATTCCTACAATGAGCAGTTCTTC
NA | NA | TRBJ1-1 | TRBV21-1 | CASLTANTEAFF | TGTGCCAGTTTGACAGCGAACACTGAAGCTTTCTTT
TRBD1 | NA | TRBJ2-6 | TRBV5-1 | CASSKGTGSPGANVLTF | TGCGCCAGCAGCAAGGGGACAGGGTCCCCTGGGGCCAACGTCCTGACTTTC
NA | once | TRBJ1-2 | TRBV14 | CASSQEVVGQINYGYTF | TGTGCCAGCAGCCAAGAGGTAGTCGGGCAGATAAACTATGGCTACACCTTC
NA | NA | TRBJ2-3 | TRBV7-9 | CASTRGTDTQYF | TGTGCCAGCACTCGGGGCACAGATACGCAGTATTTT
TRBD2 | few | TRBJ2-3 | TRBV6-1 | CASRAGGTSSLYF | TGTGCCAGCAGGGCCGGAGGGACTAGCAGTCTGTATTTT
TRBD2 | NA | TRBJ2-2 | TRBV30 | CAWSVWAGAIGELFF | TGTGCCTGGAGTGTTTGGGCGGGAGCAATCGGGGAGCTGTTTTTT
NA | NA | TRBJ1-4 | TRBV18 | CASSPGANEKLFF | TGTGCCAGCTCACCGGGAGCTAATGAAAAACTGTTTTTT
NA | NA | TRBJ1-2 | TRBV7-6 | CASSPGGVTGYTF | TGTGCCAGCAGCCCGGGGGGGGTAACGGGCTACACCTTC
NA | few | TRBJ2-5 | TRBV29-1 | CSVEDRTYQETQYF | TGCAGCGTTGAAGATCGGACGTACCAAGAGACCCAGTACTTC
NA | NA | TRBJ1-4 | TRBV7-9 | CASSPTLDSGGKLFF | TGTGCCAGCAGCCCGACCCTTGACTCGGGGGGAAAACTGTTTTTT
NA | NA | TRBJ2-2 | TRBV2 | CASSELGPNTGELFF | TGTGCCAGCAGTGAGTTGGGGCCGAACACCGGGGAGCTGTTTTTT
NA | NA | TRBJ2-3 | TRBV6-5 | CASSRSHGVRDTQYF | TGTGCCAGCAGCCGTAGTCATGGGGTCCGGGATACGCAGTATTTT
TRBD1 | NA | TRBJ1-6 | TRBV9 | CASSTSQPGTGGGPLHF | TGTGCCAGCAGCACCTCCCAACCCGGGACAGGAGGGGGACCCCTCCACTTT
NA | NA | TRBJ1-1 | TRBV27 | CASSLLRGEAFF | TGTGCCAGCAGTTTATTGAGAGGTGAAGCTTTCTTT
TRBD2 | few | TRBJ2-3 | TRBV9 | CASSVGRELAVPTDTQYF | TGTGCCAGCAGCGTAGGTAGGGAACTAGCGGTCCCCACAGATACGCAGTATTTT
NA | few | TRBJ2-2 | TRBV9 | CASSVAERVNTGELFF | TGTGCCAGCAGCGTAGCCGAGAGAGTGAACACCGGGGAGCTGTTTTTT
NA | NA | TRBJ2-7 | TRBV18 | CASSPDEGEQYF | TGTGCCAGCTCACCCGACGAGGGCGAGCAGTACTTC
TRBD2 | NA | TRBJ2-7 | TRBV30 | CAWSRGTSGEQYF | TGTGCCTGGTCTCGAGGGACTAGTGGCGAGCAGTACTTC
NA | NA | TRBJ2-3 | TRBV28 | CASTEGTGAQDTQYF | TGTGCCAGCACCGAAGGGACGGGGGCCCAAGATACGCAGTATTTT
TRBD2 | NA | TRBJ2-1 | TRBV29-1 | CSPRDGTSGSHEQFF | TGCAGCCCCCGAGACGGGACTAGCGGGAGTCATGAGCAGTTCTTC
TRBD1 | NA | TRBJ1-6 | TRBV7-2 | CASSITGGVYHF | TGTGCCAGCAGCATCACAGGGGGCGTTTACCACTTT
TRBD2 | NA | TRBJ2-7 | TRBV5-1 | CASSLVLAGANEQYF | TGCGCCAGCAGCTTGGTACTAGCGGGAGCCAACGAGCAGTACTTC
TRBD2 | NA | TRBJ2-7 | TRBV9 | CASSGPTSGTYEQYF | TGTGCCAGCAGCGGACCGACTAGCGGGACCTACGAGCAGTACTTC
NA | NA | TRBJ1-2 | TRBV28 | CASSPGQDYGYTF | TGTGCCAGCAGCCCCGGACAAGACTATGGCTACACCTTC
TRBD1 | NA | TRBJ1-6 | TRBV10-3 | CAIREQGRGSPLHF | TGTGCCATCAGGGAACAGGGGCGCGGATCACCCCTCCACTTT
NA | NA | TRBJ2-2 | TRBV19 | CASSAGTGELFF | TGTGCCAGTAGTGCCGGGACCGGGGAGCTGTTTTTT
TRBD1 | NA | TRBJ2-5 | TRBV5-6 | CASSSGQGREETQYF | TGTGCCAGCAGCTCCGGACAGGGCCGGGAAGAGACCCAGTACTTC
TRBD2 | once | TRBJ2-2 | TRBV15 | CATSRDRSGTSATGELFF | TGTGCCACCAGCAGAGATCGGAGCGGGACTAGTGCCACCGGGGAGCTGTTTTTT
NA | few | TRBJ1-5 | TRBV27 | CASSARGGSNQPQHF | TGTGCCAGCAGCGCCAGGGGTGGGAGCAATCAGCCCCAGCATTTT
NA | NA | TRBJ2-3 | TRBV5-1 | CASSSGVGGGTDTQYF | TGCGCCAGCAGCTCGGGAGTCGGAGGGGGCACAGATACGCAGTATTTT
NA | NA | TRBJ1-2 | TRBV28 | CVCSGGNYGYTF | TGTGTTTGTTCGGGGGGAAACTATGGCTACACCTTC
NA | few | TRBJ1-1 | TRBV4-2 | CASSLTTAMNTEAFF | TGTGCCAGCAGTCTGACGACAGCCATGAACACTGAAGCTTTCTTT
NA | once | TRBJ1-2 | TRBV18 | CASSPSGNGYTF | TGTGCCAGCTCACCTTCAGGGAATGGCTACACCTTC
NA | NA | TRBJ1-6 | TRBV4-1 | CASRVTGNSPLHF | TGCGCCAGCAGAGTAACGGGGAATTCACCCCTCCACTTT
NA | NA | TRBJ1-1 | TRBV11-3 | CASSLVSQGEAFF | TGTGCCAGCAGCTTAGTCTCGCAGGGTGAGGCTTTCTTT
TRBD2 | NA | TRBJ2-6 | TRBV10-2 | CASSLAGGHGANVLTF | TGCGCCAGCAGCCTAGCGGGGGGGCATGGGGCCAACGTCCTGACTTTC
TRBD1 | NA | TRBJ2-7 | TRBV5-1 | CASRGGQETEQYF | TGCGCCAGCAGAGGGGGACAGGAAACGGAGCAGTACTTC
TRBD2 | few | TRBJ2-7 | TRBV19 | CASSSRLAGGYEQYF | TGTGCCAGTAGTTCGCGACTAGCGGGAGGGTACGAGCAGTACTTC
NA | once | TRBJ2-1 | TRBV9 | CASSSTGDPYNEQFF | TGTGCCAGCAGCTCCACTGGGGACCCCTACAATGAGCAGTTCTTC
NA | NA | TRBJ2-7 | TRBV4-2 | CASSRDRLGEQYF | TGTGCCAGCAGCCGCGACAGGTTGGGGGAGCAGTACTTC
NA | once | TRBJ2-5 | TRBV15 | CATSRQRLGETQYF | TGTGCCACCAGCAGGCAGCGGCTGGGGGAGACCCAGTACTTC